The 8 T cell receptor beta chains below come from one sample, sequenced in a study of T cell repertoires in cytomegalovirus infection. TCRdb called the reads again in MiXCR, with one record for every CDR3 protein. There are 450,000 to 550,000 distinct CDR3 sequences in the sample; 16% occur only once, and roughly a quarter lies in the top ten. Source material: CD8+ T cells from PBMCs. Receptor source: a human donor in good health (CMV status not recorded). Some clones in this sample may be carry-over from other donors' samples.

This clonotype has more than one count but fewer than ten. The DNA for the CDR3 is TGTGCCATGGGGACTAGCGGGGGGTATAGCTCCTACAATGAGCAGTTCTTC. This translates into CAMGTSGGYSSYNEQFF. The genes are TRBV10-3 and TRBJ2-1, with 15 bases that match TRBD2. This CDR3 has 17 residues. After removal of 9 bases from V and 0 bases from J, the junction contained 6 bases not matched to a gene. In germline, CDR1 is ENHRY, CDR2 SYGVKD.

The gene calls are TRBV14 and TRBJ2-7, with unresolved D. The V end lost 1 base, the J end lost 6 bases, and 7 bases lay between the germline ends. Germline assignment: CDR1 SGHDN and CDR2 FVKESK. This CDR3 comprises 12 residues. CDR3 DNA sequence: TGTGCCAGCAGCCAAGTTTCAGCCGAGCAGTACTTC. Protein: CASSQVSAEQYF. Filled out from reference TRBV14 and TRBJ2-7, the complete variable domain reads EAGVTQFPSHSVIEKGQTVTLRCDPISGHDNLYWYRRVMGKEIKFLLHFVKESKQDESGMPNNRFLAERTGGTYSTLKVQPAELEDSGVYFCASSQVSAEQYFGPGTRLTVT.

This clonotype was observed at least ten times. The V gene is TRBV6-5, the J gene TRBJ2-1; unclear D gene. The length of the CDR3 is 16 residues. V lost 2 bases, J lost 2 bases, and 13 bases lay in between. CDR1 MNHEY and CDR2 SVGAGI come from the germline V gene. The CDR3 spells CASSYGEGGPYNEQFF. The CDR3 coding sequence is TGTGCCAGCAGTTACGGGGAAGGTGGACCCTACAATGAGCAGTTCTTC.

The CDR3 region is CSAPTNTGELFF. DNA of the CDR3: TGCAGTGCTCCAACGAACACCGGGGAGCTGTTTTTT. V and J are TRBV20-1 and TRBJ2-2, with no clear D. This CDR3 contains 12 residues. Trimming pared 5 bases from V and 0 bases from J, leaving 4 bases between. Germline V gene lookup returns CDR1 DFQATT and CDR2 SNEGSKA (reference sequence).

The CDR3 DNA is TGTGCCAGTGCCCCAGCGGGAGCTCTTGACAATGAGCAGTTCTTC. It yields the protein CASAPAGALDNEQFF. This chain connects TRBV19 to TRBJ2-1, with 8 nucleotides matching TRBD2. Trimming removed 8 bases from V and 5 bases from J; junction bases left unmatched: 11. The germline CDR1 and CDR2 sequences are LNHDA and SQIVND (reference sequence). The CDR3 sequence is 15 residues long.

The genes are TRBV27 and TRBJ2-7; TRBD1 aligns across 7 bases. V gave up 6 bases and J gave up 5 bases; unmatched junction bases: 10. The CDR3 runs 14 residues. CDR1 is MNHEY, CDR2 SMNVEV, per germline (reference sequence). DNA of the CDR3: TGTGCCAGCAGCCACAGGGGATTGACTAACGAGCAGTACTTC. The encoded protein is CASSHRGLTNEQYF.

This clonotype was counted only a few times. The chain couples TRBV27 to TRBJ1-2; 8 bases map to TRBD1. The CDR3 covers 12 residues. Germline V CDR1 and CDR2: MNHEY, SMNVEV (reference sequence). Trimming cost V 5 bases and J 8 bases; bases outside gene matches: 4. The CDR3 coding sequence is TGTGCCAGCAGTGGACAGGGAAAGGGCTACACCTTC. Protein: CASSGQGKGYTF.

This clonotype has only a few counts. This chain connects TRBV6-4 to TRBJ2-1; TRBD2 aligns across 8 bases. This CDR3 is 18 amino acids long. From germline, CDR1 is MRHNA and CDR2 SNTAGT. V shed 6 bases and J 0 bases; nucleotides not matched to a gene: 13. For the CDR3, the DNA is TGTGCCAGCAGCCCCCGGACTAGCTTTTCGAGCTCCTACAATGAGCAGTTCTTC. Residues: CASSPRTSFSSSYNEQFF.